Below, 14 T cell receptor beta chains from the same sample are listed, as sequenced in a study of cytomegalovirus exposure and HLA in healthy donors. Produced via immunoSEQ multiplex PCR; TCRdb's table is partial and in-frame only. The repertoire has a few hundred thousand clones, 75% to 95% of them found once; the top ten carry 0.8% to 1.2%. The source material was PBMCs. These receptor sequences come from a woman under 30 in good health and CMV-seronegative.

The chain links TRBV7-6 to TRBJ2-4; the D gene is possibly TRBD1 (5 bases). V was clipped by 5 bases and J by 6 bases, with 17 bases between them. The CDR3 has 15 amino acids. CDR1 is SGHVS and CDR2 is FNYEAQ in the germline V gene. The CDR3 loop reads CASSQQGQPINIQYF. The CDR3 DNA sequence: TGTGCCAGCAGCCAACAAGGACAACCCATAAACATTCAGTACTTC.

The CDR3 reads CASTSVGSYNEQFF. Here the CDR3 DNA reads TGCGCCAGTACCTCGGTCGGGTCCTACAATGAGCAGTTCTTC. This chain links TRBV5-1 with TRBJ2-1; D remains ambiguous. The CDR3 has 14 residues. Germline loops: CDR1 SGHRS, CDR2 YFSETQ. Trimming took 8 bases from V and 1 from J, leaving 13 bases between them.

V is TRBV18 and J is TRBJ1-1; a possible D gene is TRBD1 (5 bases). Germline-derived CDR1 and CDR2 are KGHSH and LQKENI. V lost 3 bases to trimming and J lost 1 base, with 9 bases between them. This CDR3 is 14 amino acids long. The CDR3 protein is CASSPGLRNTEAFF. CDR3 nucleotides: TGTGCCAGCTCACCGGGACTCAGGAACACTGAAGCTTTCTTT.

The chain uses TRBV11-3 and TRBJ2-2; D gene uncertain. Trimming pared 5 bases from V and 3 bases from J, leaving 7 bases between. CDR3 length: 13 amino acids. Germline assignment: CDR1 SGHNT and CDR2 YENEEA. CDR3 region: CASSLTYTGELFF. As DNA, the CDR3 is TGTGCCAGCAGCCTAACCTACACCGGGGAGCTGTTTTTT.

The chain joins TRBV27 to TRBJ2-4; TRBD2 might be the D (5 bases). Trimming stripped 3 bases from V and 6 bases from J, with 9 bases between. Germline CDR1 and CDR2: MNHEY and SMNVEV (reference sequence). The CDR3 contains 13 residues. This CDR3 reads CASSFGELNIQYF. The CDR3 coding sequence is TGTGCCAGCAGTTTTGGGGAGTTAAACATTCAGTACTTC.

The chain joins TRBV28 to TRBJ1-1; D call uncertain. This CDR3 is built from 13 residues. Germline V gene sequence: CDR1 MDHEN, CDR2 SYDVKM. Trimming left V 10 bases short and J 7 bases short, with 19 bases between. CDR3 protein: CATNRRATSEAFF. The CDR3 nucleotides are TGTGCCACCAACCGGCGGGCTACTAGTGAAGCTTTCTTT.

The genes are TRBV28 and TRBJ1-2; D not certain. The CDR3 has 14 amino acids. The V end was cut by 6 bases, the J end by 8 bases, with 19 bases between. CDR1 is MDHEN, CDR2 SYDVKM, per germline. CDR3 DNA sequence: TGTGCCAGCAGCCTCGGGAACGAGTTAGGCGGCTACACCTTC. Amino acids: CASSLGNELGGYTF.

CDR3 DNA sequence: TGTGCCAGCAGCTCTAGCGGGCTTCCAGATACGCAGTATTTT. This sequence encodes CASSSSGLPDTQYF. This chain connects TRBV7-3 to TRBJ2-3; TRBD2 matches at 8 bases. The V gene's germline CDR1 is SGHTA and CDR2 FQGTGA. This CDR3 is 14 amino acids long. V lost 4 bases to trimming and J lost 4 bases; unmatched junction nucleotides: 4.

The chain recombines TRBV5-1 with TRBJ1-2; the D is unclear. Germline CDR1 and CDR2: SGHRS and YFSETQ. V lost 1 base and J lost 6, with 16 bases in between. The CDR3 is 15 amino acids. The CDR3: CASSLSANGRDGYTF. In nucleotides, the CDR3 is TGCGCCAGCAGCTTGTCAGCGAACGGGCGGGATGGCTACACCTTC.

CDR3 DNA: TGTGCCAGCAAAGGAGAATTAACGAGGACCTACAATGAGCAGTTCTTC. This translates into CASKGELTRTYNEQFF. The J gene is TRBJ2-1, the V gene TRBV7-9, with D hard to call. CDR1 is SEHNR, CDR2 FQNEAQ, per germline (reference sequence). This CDR3 has 16 residues. Trimming shortened V by 7 bases and J by 2 bases, and 18 bases separated the two germline ends.

V is TRBV28 and J is TRBJ1-4; D gene unclear. CDR1 MDHEN and CDR2 SYDVKM come from the germline V gene. The length of the CDR3 is 12 residues. The V and J ends lost 6 bases and 8 bases respectively, with 10 bases between them. CDR3 residues: CASSLPREKLFF. DNA of the CDR3: TGTGCCAGCAGCCTCCCTCGGGAAAAACTGTTTTTT.

The chain carries TRBV18 and TRBJ2-1; 8 bases are a match to TRBD1. CDR1 KGHSH and CDR2 LQKENI come from the germline V gene. V was clipped by 3 bases and J by 7 bases; unmatched bases: 8. This CDR3 region has 15 residues. This CDR3 is CASSPAGGALNEQFF. CDR3 in DNA: TGTGCCAGCTCACCCGCAGGGGGCGCATTAAATGAGCAGTTCTTC.

The gene calls are TRBV4-2 and TRBJ2-5; perhaps TRBD2 as D (5 bases). V shed 4 bases and J shed 4 bases, with 16 bases lying between them. This CDR3 has 15 residues. Germline loops: CDR1 LGHNA, CDR2 YNFKEQ. CDR3 sequence: CASSLAHRGIETQYF. CDR3 in DNA: TGTGCCAGCAGCCTCGCGCATCGGGGAATAGAGACCCAGTACTTC.

The rearrangement uses TRBV19 and TRBJ1-1; D perhaps matches TRBD1 (5 bases). Trimming shortened V by 6 bases and J by 3 bases, and 17 bases separated the two germline ends. Looked up from germline, CDR1 is LNHDA and CDR2 is SQIVND (reference sequence). This CDR3 comprises 15 residues. The CDR3 DNA reads as TGTGCCAGTAGAGACATTGCGGGGGAGGACACTGAAGCTTTCTTT. This codes for CASRDIAGEDTEAFF.